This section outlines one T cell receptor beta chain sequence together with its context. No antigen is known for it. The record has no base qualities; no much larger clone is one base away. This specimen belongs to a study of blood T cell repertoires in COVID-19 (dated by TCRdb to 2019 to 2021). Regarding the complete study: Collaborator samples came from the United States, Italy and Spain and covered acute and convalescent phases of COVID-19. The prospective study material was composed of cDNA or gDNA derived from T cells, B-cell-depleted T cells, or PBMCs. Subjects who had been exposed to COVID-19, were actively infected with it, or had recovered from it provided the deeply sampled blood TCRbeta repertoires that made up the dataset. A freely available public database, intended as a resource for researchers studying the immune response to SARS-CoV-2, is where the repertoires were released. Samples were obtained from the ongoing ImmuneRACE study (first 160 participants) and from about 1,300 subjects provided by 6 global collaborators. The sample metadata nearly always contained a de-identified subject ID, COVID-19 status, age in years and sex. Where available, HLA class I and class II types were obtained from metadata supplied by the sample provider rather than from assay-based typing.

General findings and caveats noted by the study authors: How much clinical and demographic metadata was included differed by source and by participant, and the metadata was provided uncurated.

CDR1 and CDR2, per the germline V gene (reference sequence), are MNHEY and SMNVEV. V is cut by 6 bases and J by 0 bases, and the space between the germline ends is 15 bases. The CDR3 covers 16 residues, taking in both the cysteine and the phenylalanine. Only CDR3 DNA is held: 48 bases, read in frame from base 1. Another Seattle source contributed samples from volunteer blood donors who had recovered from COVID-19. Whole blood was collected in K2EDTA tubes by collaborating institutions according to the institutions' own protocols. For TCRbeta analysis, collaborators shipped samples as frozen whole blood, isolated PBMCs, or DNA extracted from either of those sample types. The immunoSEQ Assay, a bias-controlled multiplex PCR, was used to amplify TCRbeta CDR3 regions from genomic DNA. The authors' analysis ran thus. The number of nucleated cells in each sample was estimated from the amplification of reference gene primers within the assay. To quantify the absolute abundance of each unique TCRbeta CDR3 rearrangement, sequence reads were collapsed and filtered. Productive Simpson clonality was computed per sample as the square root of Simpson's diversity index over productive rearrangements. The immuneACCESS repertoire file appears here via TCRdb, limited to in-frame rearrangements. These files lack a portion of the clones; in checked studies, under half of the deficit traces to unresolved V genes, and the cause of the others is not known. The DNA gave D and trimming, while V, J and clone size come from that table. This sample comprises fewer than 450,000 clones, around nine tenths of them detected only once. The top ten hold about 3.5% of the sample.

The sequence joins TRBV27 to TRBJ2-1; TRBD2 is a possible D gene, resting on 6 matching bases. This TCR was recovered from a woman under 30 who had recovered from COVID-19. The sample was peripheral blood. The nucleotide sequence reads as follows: TGTGCCAGCAGCCGCTCCCCTAGCGTCTCCTACAATGAGCAGTTCTTC. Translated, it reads CASSRSPSVSYNEQFF.